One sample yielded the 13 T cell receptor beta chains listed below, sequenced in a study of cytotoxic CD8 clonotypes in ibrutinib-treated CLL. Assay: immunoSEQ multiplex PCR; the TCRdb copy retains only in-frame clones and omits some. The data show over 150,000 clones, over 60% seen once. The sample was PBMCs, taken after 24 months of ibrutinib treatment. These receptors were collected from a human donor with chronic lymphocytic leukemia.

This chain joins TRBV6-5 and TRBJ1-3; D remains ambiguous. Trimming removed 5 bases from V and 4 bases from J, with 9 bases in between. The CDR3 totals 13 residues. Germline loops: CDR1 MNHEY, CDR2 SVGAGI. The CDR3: CASSLTQGNTIYF. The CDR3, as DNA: TGTGCCAGCAGTCTCACCCAGGGAAACACCATATATTTT.

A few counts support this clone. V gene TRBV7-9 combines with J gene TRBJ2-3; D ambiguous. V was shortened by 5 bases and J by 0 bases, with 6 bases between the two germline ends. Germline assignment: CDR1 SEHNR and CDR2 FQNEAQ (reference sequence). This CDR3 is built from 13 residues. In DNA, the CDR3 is TGTGCCAGCAGCCCACCTAGCACAGATACGCAGTATTTT. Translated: CASSPPSTDTQYF.

CDR3 bases: TGTGCCAGCAGTGAAATAGAGGGGGCGGACTATGGCTACACCTTC. Amino acid sequence: CASSEIEGADYGYTF. The chain combines TRBV2 with TRBJ1-2, with 7 bases lining up with TRBD1. The CDR3 spans 15 residues. After removal of 2 bases from V and 3 bases from J, the junction contained 6 bases not matched to a gene. Looked up from germline, CDR1 is SNHLY and CDR2 is FYNNEI.

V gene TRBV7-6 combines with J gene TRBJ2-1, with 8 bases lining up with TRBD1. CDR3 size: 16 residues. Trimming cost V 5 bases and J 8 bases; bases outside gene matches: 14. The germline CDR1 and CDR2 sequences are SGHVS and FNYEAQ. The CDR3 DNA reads TGTGCCAGCAGCCTAGGTATTGGGACAGGTTCCCATGAGCAGTTCTTC. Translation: CASSLGIGTGSHEQFF. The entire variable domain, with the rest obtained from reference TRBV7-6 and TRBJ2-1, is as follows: GAGVSQSPRYKVTKRGQDVALRCDPISGHVSLYWYRQALGQGPEFLTYFNYEAQQDKSGLPNDRFSAERPEGSISTLTIQRTEQRDSAMYRCASSLGIGTGSHEQFFGPGTRLTVL.

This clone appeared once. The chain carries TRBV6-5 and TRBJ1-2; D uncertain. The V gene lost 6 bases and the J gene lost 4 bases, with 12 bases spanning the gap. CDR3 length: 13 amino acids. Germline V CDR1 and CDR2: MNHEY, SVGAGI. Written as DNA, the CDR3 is TGTGCCAGCAGGGGCGACGCAGGCTATGGCTACACCTTC. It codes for CASRGDAGYGYTF.

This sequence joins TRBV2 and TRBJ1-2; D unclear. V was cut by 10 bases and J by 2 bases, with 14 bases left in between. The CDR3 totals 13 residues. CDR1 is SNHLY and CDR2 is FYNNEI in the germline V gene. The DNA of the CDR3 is TGTGCCACCCGTGGCGAGGGAAACTATGGCTACACCTTC. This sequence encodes CATRGEGNYGYTF.

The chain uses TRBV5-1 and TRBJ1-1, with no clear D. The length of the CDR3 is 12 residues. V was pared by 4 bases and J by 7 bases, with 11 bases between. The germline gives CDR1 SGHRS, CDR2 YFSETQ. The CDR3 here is CASSVNGLEAFF. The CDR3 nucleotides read TGCGCCAGCAGCGTGAACGGGCTTGAAGCTTTCTTT.

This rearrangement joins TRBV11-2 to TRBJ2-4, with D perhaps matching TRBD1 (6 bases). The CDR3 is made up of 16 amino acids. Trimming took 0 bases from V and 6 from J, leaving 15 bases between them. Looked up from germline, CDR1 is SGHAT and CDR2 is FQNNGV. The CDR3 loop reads CASSLERGGQRNIQYF. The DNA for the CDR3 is TGTGCCAGCAGCTTAGAGAGGGGTGGACAGAGAAACATTCAGTACTTC.

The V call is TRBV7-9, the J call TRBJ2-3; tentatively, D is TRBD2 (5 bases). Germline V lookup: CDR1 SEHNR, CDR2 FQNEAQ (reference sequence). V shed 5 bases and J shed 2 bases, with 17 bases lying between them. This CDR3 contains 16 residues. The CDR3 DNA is TGTGCCAGCAGCGAGAGGGTGACCTCGGTCACAGATACGCAGTATTTT. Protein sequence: CASSERVTSVTDTQYF.

The CDR3 protein is CASSTRGVGADTQYF. The DNA for the CDR3 is TGTGCCAGCAGCACGCGGGGAGTAGGGGCAGATACGCAGTATTTT. The V gene is TRBV11-2, the J gene TRBJ2-3; maybe TRBD2 (6 bases). Trimming shortened V by 5 bases and J by 4 bases, and 16 bases separated the two germline ends. CDR3 length: 15 residues. The germline CDR1 and CDR2 sequences are SGHAT and FQNNGV. Full variable domain (outside the CDR3, taken from reference TRBV11-2 and TRBJ2-3): EAGVAQSPRYKIIEKRQSVAFWCNPISGHATLYWYQQILGQGPKLLIQFQNNGVVDDSQLPKDRFSAERLKGVDSTLKIQPAKLEDSAVYLCASSTRGVGADTQYFGPGTRLTVL.

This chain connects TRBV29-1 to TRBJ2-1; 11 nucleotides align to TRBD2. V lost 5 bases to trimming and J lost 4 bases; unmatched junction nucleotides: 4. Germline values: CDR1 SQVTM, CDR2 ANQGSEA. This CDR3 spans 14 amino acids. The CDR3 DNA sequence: TGCAGCGTTATAGCGGGAGGGCGATACAATGAGCAGTTCTTC. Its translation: CSVIAGGRYNEQFF.

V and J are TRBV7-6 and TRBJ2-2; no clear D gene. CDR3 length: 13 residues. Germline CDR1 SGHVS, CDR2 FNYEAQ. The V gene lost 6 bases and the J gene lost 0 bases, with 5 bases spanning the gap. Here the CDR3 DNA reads TGTGCCAGCAGACTCACGAACACCGGGGAGCTGTTTTTT. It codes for CASRLTNTGELFF.

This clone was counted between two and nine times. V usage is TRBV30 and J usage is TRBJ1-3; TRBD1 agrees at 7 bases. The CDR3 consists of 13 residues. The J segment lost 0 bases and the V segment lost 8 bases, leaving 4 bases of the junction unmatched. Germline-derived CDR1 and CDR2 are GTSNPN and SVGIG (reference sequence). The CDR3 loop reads CAGQASSGNTIYF. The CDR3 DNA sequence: TGTGCCGGACAGGCCAGCTCTGGAAACACCATATATTTT.